Following are 18 T cell receptor beta chains from one sample sequenced in a study of regulatory T cells in long-lasting Graves disease. Arm-PCR of CDR3 regions and iRepertoire HTBI primers were used to build TCR beta libraries. MiXCR was run by TCRdb on the multiplex PCR reads, yielding one entry per CDR3 protein. The sample records 400,000 to 500,000 distinct CDR3 sequences, less than 25% being singletons. The sample's time point: persistent/refractory GD, antithyroid drugs over 5 years with positive TRAb. After RNA was extracted from PBMCs, the TCR library was made from it. The material sequenced was peripheral blood mononuclear cells (PBMCs), taken when the disease was refractory, from a patient treated with antithyroid drugs. These receptors were collected from a female donor with Graves disease.

The chain has TRBV28 and TRBJ2-1; 9 nucleotides match TRBD2. The CDR3 totals 15 residues. Germline assignment: CDR1 MDHEN and CDR2 SYDVKM. V was clipped by 5 bases and J by 3 bases; unmatched bases: 5. CDR3 DNA: TGTGCCAGCAGTGATCTAGCGGGATTCTACAATGAGCAGTTCTTC. Its translation: CASSDLAGFYNEQFF.

This clonotype was seen ten or more times. The chain is built from TRBV12-3 or TRBV12-4 and TRBJ1-6, with 7 nucleotides matching TRBD1. This CDR3 comprises 14 residues. Trimming cost V 6 bases and J 6 bases; bases outside gene matches: 5. The CDR3 DNA reads as TGTGCCAGCAGCCCCGACAGGGTTAATTCACCCCTCCACTTT. This gives the protein CASSPDRVNSPLHF.

This chain connects TRBV18 to TRBJ1-4, with 9 nucleotides matching TRBD1. The CDR3 consists of 19 residues. The V segment lost 4 bases and the J segment 0 bases; nucleotides outside the gene matches: 12. Germline loops: CDR1 KGHSH, CDR2 LQKENI. This CDR3 reads CASSRSGTGLTATNEKLFF. For the CDR3, the DNA is TGTGCCAGCTCACGAAGCGGGACAGGGCTCACCGCAACTAATGAAAAACTGTTTTTT.

This clonotype was counted at least ten times. This chain joins TRBV11-2 and TRBJ2-5; 8 bases agree with TRBD2. V gave up 1 base and J gave up 4 bases; unmatched junction bases: 8. CDR1 and CDR2 from the germline V gene are SGHAT and FQNNGV. This CDR3 region has 16 residues. The CDR3 here is CASSLAQAGAIETQYF. In nucleotides, the CDR3 is TGTGCCAGCAGCTTAGCCCAAGCGGGAGCAATAGAGACCCAGTACTTC. The full variable domain, in which reference TRBV11-2 and TRBJ2-5 provide the parts outside the CDR3, is EAGVAQSPRYKIIEKRQSVAFWCNPISGHATLYWYQQILGQGPKLLIQFQNNGVVDDSQLPKDRFSAERLKGVDSTLKIQPAKLEDSAVYLCASSLAQAGAIETQYFGPGTRLLVL.

CDR3 sequence reads: CASSGGQGPLDTQYF. CDR3 coding DNA: TGTGCCAGCAGTGGAGGACAGGGGCCCCTTGATACGCAGTATTTT. The rearrangement joins TRBV2 to TRBJ2-3; 9 bases align to TRBD1. The germline V gene has CDR1 SNHLY and CDR2 FYNNEI. The J segment lost 6 bases and the V segment lost 4 bases, leaving 8 bases of the junction unmatched. The CDR3 covers 15 residues. Supplemented by reference TRBV2 and TRBJ2-3, the full variable domain reads EPEVTQTPSHQVTQMGQEVILRCVPISNHLYFYWYRQILGQKVEFLVSFYNNEISEKSEIFDDQFSVERPDGSNFTLKIRSTKLEDSAMYFCASSGGQGPLDTQYFGPGTRLTVL.

This clonotype was detected many times. The chain carries TRBV7-9 and TRBJ2-7; TRBD1 matches 12 bases. V dropped 0 bases and J dropped 7; count of bases not matched to a gene: 7. CDR1 SEHNR and CDR2 FQNEAQ come from the germline V gene (reference sequence). This CDR3 is built from 16 residues. Here the CDR3 DNA reads TGTGCCAGCAGCTTAGCGGCGGGACAGGGGGCGGGGGAGCAGTACTTC. It codes for CASSLAAGQGAGEQYF.

There are many counts of this clonotype. This CDR3 reads CASSLGFTGAYEQYF. In nucleotides, the CDR3 is TGTGCCAGCAGCTTAGGGTTTACCGGAGCCTACGAGCAGTACTTC. The chain is built from TRBV11-3 and TRBJ2-7; D is uncertain. The V gene's germline CDR1 is SGHNT and CDR2 YENEEA. The V end was cut by 1 base, the J end by 2 bases, with 12 bases between. The CDR3 runs to 15 residues.

This clonotype has only one observation. With a much larger clone just one base away, this may be a read error. The V call is TRBV19, the J call TRBJ1-1; 8 bases align to TRBD1. Germline V gene lookup returns CDR1 LNHDA and CDR2 SQIVND (reference sequence). The CDR3 sequence is 14 residues long. CDR3 sequence: CASSNRDRRTEALF. CDR3 nucleotides: TGTGCCAGTAGTAACCGGGACAGGAGAACTGAAGCTCTCTTT.

V usage is TRBV29-1 and J usage is TRBJ1-5; D is undetermined. Germline CDR1 reads SQVTM; CDR2 reads ANQGSEA. V lost 0 bases and J lost 7, with 10 bases in between. The CDR3 has 13 amino acids. The CDR3 is CSVEEGSGQPQHF. In nucleotides, the CDR3 is TGCAGCGTTGAAGAGGGTTCCGGGCAGCCCCAGCATTTT.

This clonotype was recorded at least ten times. The V gene is TRBV28, the J gene TRBJ1-4; TRBD1 is a possible D gene (6 bases). The CDR3 consists of 17 residues. V was pared by 6 bases and J by 7 bases, with 24 bases between. Germline V gene lookup returns CDR1 MDHEN and CDR2 SYDVKM. For the CDR3, the DNA is TGTGCCAGCAGCTCAAATTTGGACAGACGAGGAGGTGAAAAACTGTTTTTT. This translates into CASSSNLDRRGGEKLFF. Full variable domain (missing parts from reference TRBV28 and TRBJ1-4): DVKVTQSSRYLVKRTGEKVFLECVQDMDHENMFWYRQDPGLGLRLIYFSYDVKMKEKGDIPEGYSVSREKKERFSLILESASTNQTSMYLCASSSNLDRRGGEKLFFGSGTQLSVL.

This clonotype was counted ten times or more. V and J are TRBV12-3 or TRBV12-4 and TRBJ1-2; D perhaps matches TRBD1 (6 bases). The ends were cut back, 7 bases at V and 5 bases at J, with 11 bases in the middle. This CDR3 has 12 amino acids. The CDR3 DNA is TGTGCCAGCACCCGGGACACGTATGGCTACACCTTC. Translation gives CASTRDTYGYTF.

This chain connects TRBV5-4 to TRBJ2-4; D is ambiguous. Trimming removed 4 bases from V and 6 bases from J, with 14 bases in between. From germline, CDR1 is SGHNT and CDR2 YYREEE (reference sequence). The CDR3 is made up of 14 amino acids. The CDR3 nucleotides read TGTGCCAGCAGCCCTTCCTCCTTATCAAACATTCAGTACTTC. Encoded protein: CASSPSSLSNIQYF.

DNA of the CDR3: TGTGCCATCAGTGAGAGGGGAACCGGGGAGCTGTTTTTT. Residues: CAISERGTGELFF. The chain is built from TRBV10-3 and TRBJ2-2; TRBD1 might be the D (5 bases). The CDR3 runs 13 residues. Germline V CDR1 and CDR2: ENHRY, SYGVKD. The germline V and J ends were trimmed by 2 bases and 5 bases, with 6 bases remaining between them.

This clonotype has just a few counts. The chain has TRBV9 and TRBJ1-1; a possible D gene is TRBD1 (5 bases). Germline V gene sequence: CDR1 SGDLS, CDR2 YYNGEE. The CDR3 is 14 amino acids. The V end lost 7 bases, the J end lost 1 base, and 14 bases lay between the germline ends. CDR3 nucleotides: TGTGCCAGCCAAGGGGCAGGGACGAACACTGAAGCTTTCTTT. Protein sequence: CASQGAGTNTEAFF.

The chain employs TRBV9 and TRBJ2-7, with D perhaps matching TRBD2 (5 bases). This CDR3 comprises 15 residues. Trimming took off 3 bases at V and 3 bases at J, with 16 bases between the two ends. The germline V gene has CDR1 SGDLS and CDR2 YYNGEE. The DNA for the CDR3 is TGTGCCAGCAGCGGCGAGGGAGCGGCCTACTACGAGCAGTACTTC. This codes for CASSGEGAAYYEQYF.

Only a few counts were recorded for this clonotype. V usage is TRBV20-1 and J usage is TRBJ2-7; D perhaps matches TRBD1 (5 bases). CDR3 size: 12 residues. Germline V gene data show CDR1 as DFQATT and CDR2 as SNEGSKA (reference sequence). The germline V and J ends were trimmed by 6 bases and 1 base, with 10 bases remaining between them. CDR3 nucleotides: TGCAGTGCCCCCCACAGGTCCTACGAGCAGTACTTC. This translates into CSAPHRSYEQYF.

The chain joins TRBV10-3 to TRBJ1-2; D gene unclear. The V gene's germline CDR1 is ENHRY and CDR2 SYGVKD. The CDR3 covers 12 residues. The germline V and J ends were trimmed by 1 base and 8 bases, with 8 bases remaining between them. The CDR3 region has the DNA TGTGCCATCAGTGAGTTTGGGCACGGCTACACCTTC. This translates into CAISEFGHGYTF.

This clonotype was counted at least ten times. The V gene is TRBV11-1, the J gene TRBJ1-1; D might be TRBD1 (5 bases). The germline V gene has CDR1 SGHAT and CDR2 FQDESV (reference sequence). Trimming removed 3 bases from V and 7 bases from J, with 15 bases in between. The CDR3 loop spans 14 amino acids. The CDR3 spells CASSFTGPKFEAFF. The CDR3 DNA reads as TGTGCCAGCAGCTTCACAGGCCCCAAGTTTGAAGCTTTCTTT.